Included here is one T cell receptor beta chain sequence, with context. This clone was seen just once. Its antigen remains undetermined. No much larger clone exists at a distance of one base, and base qualities are not known. The data were obtained in a study of cytomegalovirus exposure and HLA in healthy donors listed by TCRdb under 2017. Notes on the research overall: In an earlier analysis of roughly 590 of the donors, 276 Gb of sequence data and about 110 million unique TCR beta sequences from 150 million to 200 million T cells were reported. In an earlier analysis of 550 to 700 of the donors, high-throughput TCR beta sequencing was used to judge whether each TCR beta V gene segment behaved as functional or pseudogenic. The aim of the study was to test whether cataloging public T cell receptors could identify signatures of past pathogen exposure. Both class I and class II loci were covered by HLA typing, at four-digit resolution. In the later analysis, no new phenotypic data were used to find candidate immune exposures; instead, reliance was placed on TCR beta sequences and their occurrence across donors. A later genetic analysis took genome-wide SNP genotypes for about three fifths of the 666 donors and used that subset as a discovery cohort. Along with the roughly 700-subject first cohort, a separate validation cohort of 120 different subjects was used. To study patterns of TCR occurrence, a later analysis re-analyzed previously published TCR beta repertoires from 650 to 750 donors and added high-resolution HLA genotyping. Donor age, sex, ethnicity and CMV serostatus were compiled alongside the repertoire data. The T cell repertoires of 666 subjects were profiled by immunosequencing and related to cytomegalovirus serostatus. Typing coverage differed by locus: A, B, C, DRB1 and DQB1 were typed in roughly 620-640 donors, DQA1 in 522, DPA1 in approximately 610, and DPB1 in just under 490. Every discovery cohort repertoire had been produced on one sequencing platform. The study combined high-throughput TCR immunosequencing, statistical association of individual TCRs with disease status, and machine learning to predict cytomegalovirus infection status. Because of strong linkage in the cohort, four or five DR-DQ haplotypes were treated as single units for association and clustering. Roughly 300 gigabases of sequencing data and approximately 84 million unique TCR sequences were included in an early release covering roughly 600 HLA-typed donors. On average, roughly 250,000 unique TCR beta nucleotide sequences were sequenced per donor among several hundred genotyped donors of the cohort, with 15% to 20% of those sequences being non-productive. Among the approximately 420 genotyped donors, around 79% belonged to the genetic ancestry cluster associated with self-reported Caucasian donors.

The cohort was made up of about 610 healthy bone marrow donors. At the time of sampling, all cohort members were nominally healthy, though unrecorded immune exposures were likely present. The donor tested CMV seronegative and was one of the 352 seronegative cohort members. A peripheral blood sample was provided by each donor, and peripheral blood mononuclear cells were used for TCR beta sequencing. The Qiagen DNeasy Blood Extraction Kit was used to extract genomic DNA from the blood cell samples. Paper-wide results and their limitations: Broadly in line with IMGT annotations, most TCR beta V segments showed up in productive rearrangements about 90% or about 30% of the time in an earlier analysis of some 590 of the donors. Immune exposure information for the cohort was limited to CMV serostatus. Strong co-occurrence of HLA alleles, especially DR and DQ, made assigning TCR associations to individual alleles difficult. In this cohort, only TCR beta chains were sequenced, and detectable features were limited by the absence of alpha or paired-chain data. In a later analysis, 16,951 TCR beta sequences were associated with specific HLA alleles at a false discovery rate of 0.05. Presence/absence analyses assumed roughly uniform sequencing depth across donors, an assumption that may not hold. In a later analysis, the rate of TCR association differed among HLA loci, with DRB1 alleles having the most associated TCRs and HLA-C alleles having the fewest. In a later analysis, most CMV-associated TCR beta chains were found to appear HLA-restricted, with HLA associations seemingly driven largely by CMV exposure. In both the original and validation cohorts, the classifier was reported to diagnose cytomegalovirus status with high specificity and sensitivity. Because counts were too low, about 17 rarely observed V segments, including chromosome 9 orphons, were excluded from the earlier analysis of a few hundred of the donors. The sequencing pipeline was judged likely to have produced a cluster of highly shared sequence variants as a technical artifact. A further reported finding was that TCR beta sequences accurately predicted the HLA-A and HLA-B alleles for most subjects in the first cohort. A later genetic analysis associated a missense DCLRE1C variant with V-gene and J-gene trimming of TCR beta chains, and an independent cohort replicated the association. The 87-base-pair reads could not distinguish some IMGT-functional V segments, including TRBV6-2 and TRBV6-3, so those segments were excluded. Linkage disequilibrium might explain the correlated functional status among segregating V segments, but an unknown experimental factor could not be ruled out. Most TCR sequences were seen in very few donors, while some public TCRs were found in many individuals. Because HLA typing was unavailable for some donors at each locus, only the typed subset was used in association tests. A total of around 150 TCR beta chains were listed by the study as associated with cytomegalovirus. According to the authors, the approach could potentially be generalized to other disease states and immunological phenotypes. A few of the identified cytomegalovirus-associated TCR beta chains were confirmed in vitro to be specific for cytomegalovirus antigens. According to a later analysis, parvovirus B19, influenza, CMV and Epstein-Barr virus appeared linked to several top co-occurrence clusters. A later analysis found that HLA-associated TCR beta chains were more clonally expanded and had lower generation probabilities than equally common non-associated chains. According to a later genetic analysis, donors in an Asian-associated ancestry cluster had fewer N-insertions in productive TCRs than the roughly 670-donor mean.

Reading from cysteine to phenylalanine, the CDR3 counts 17 amino acids. Only the CDR3 DNA is retained, 51 bases long and in frame from the first base. The CDR1 and CDR2 encoded by the germline V gene are SGHTA and FQGNSA. Relative to germline, V is 1 base shorter and J is 2 bases shorter, with 15 bases between their ends. The library was prepared using the immunoSEQ multiplex PCR assay. The multiplex PCR relied on a mix of 60 forward primers for TCR Vbeta segments and 13 reverse primers for TCR Jbeta segments. The CDR3 region of rearranged TCR beta genes was amplified from genomic DNA with a multiplex PCR assay. The Illumina HiSeq System was used to sequence the amplified TCR beta libraries as 87-base-pair reads. The study's own analysis went as follows. In a later analysis, roughly 80 million unique TCR beta chains were counted across the 690 or so repertoires, and approximately 11 million of these chains were shared by at least two donors. Raw reads were error-corrected and collapsed into unique sequences by a nearest-neighbor algorithm in which closely related sequences were merged to remove PCR and sequencing errors. V, D and J gene segments were assigned by aligning CDR3 sequences to IMGT reference sequences. For a sequence to be retained, at least a six-nucleotide match to both a V gene segment and a J gene segment was required. A rearrangement was called productive if the CDR3 had no stop codons and remained in frame with V and J, and every other rearrangement was called non-productive. CDR3 was defined by IMGT convention, running from the second conserved V-encoded cysteine to the conserved J-encoded phenylalanine. Sequences without an unambiguous match to a single V gene segment were excluded from the earlier analysis of about 600 of the donors. In an earlier analysis of some 590 of the donors, a V segment was called functional when productive rearrangements were above 56.7%, and segregating when the standard deviation between donors exceeded 5%. A statistical classification framework was built to diagnose cytomegalovirus status from the catalog of TCR beta chain sequences. V and J gene assignment, in a later analysis, came from comparing TCR nucleotide sequences with IMGT/GENE-DB human TR gene sequences. The TCRdist pipeline was used in a later analysis to assign CDR3 sequences and most-parsimonious VDJ recombination scenarios. In a later analysis, each TCR beta chain was defined by its CDR3 amino acid sequence together with its V-gene family, and reads lacking a unique V-gene family were excluded. In a later analysis, 450 to 600 highly shared, low-generation-probability nucleotide sequences were removed to address suspected cross-contamination and a sequencing artifact. In a later analysis, a clonal expansion index was calculated for each public chain from normalized within-repertoire ranks of inferred template counts. In a later analysis, generation probabilities were computed using a VDJ recombination model fitted to out-of-frame rearrangements, and the results were checked against IGoR. In a later analysis, TCR-TCR, TCR-HLA and TCR-CMV co-occurrence was scored with hypergeometric tests, and a repertoire-size bias correction was applied to TCR pairs. To estimate false discovery rates, a later analysis permuted the HLA or CMV assignments 20 times. In a later analysis, co-occurring TCRs were grouped using DBSCAN, with TCRdist sequence similarity added in when clustering inside HLA-allele-positive subsets. Repertoires with fewer than 30,000 or more than 120,000 public chains, plus five repertoires with anomalous nucleotide sharing, were excluded from co-occurrence clustering. TCRdb took over this immuneACCESS table, retaining in-frame rearrangements with V and J assigned. Such tables are incomplete; in checked studies, under half of the missing clones stem from an unresolved V gene, and the remainder is unexplained. V, J and clone size were drawn from that table, and D and trimming were deduced from the DNA. This sample is represented by about 180,000 clones; 75% of them were singletons. The ten largest clones represent approximately 2.3% of the sample.

Rearrangement joined TRBV7-2 to TRBJ1-5, with a weak D call of TRBD1 (6 bases match). This clonotype was sampled from a female donor in good health and CMV-seronegative. Sequencing was done on a sample of PBMCs. The base sequence is TGTGCCAGCAGCTTAGTGGGTCAGGGGCTAGGCAATCAGCCCCAGCATTTT. Its amino acids are CASSLVGQGLGNQPQHF. Full variable domain (CDR3 extended with the reference TRBV7-2 and TRBJ1-5 proteins): GAGVSQSPSNKVTEKGKDVELRCDPISGHTALYWYRQSLGQGLEFLIYFQGNSAPDKSGLPSDRFSAERTGGSVSTLTIQRTQQEDSAVYLCASSLVGQGLGNQPQHFGDGTRLSIL.